This TCR beta chain was recovered during a study of shared clonotypes between healthy human individuals. Study details: The donor pool was made up of a couple of women and three men aged 18 to 49.

Sorted-subset replicate PCR reactions contained 200 to 250 ng DNA, corresponding to some 29,000 T cell genomes. Method: immunoSEQ multiplex PCR; TCRdb's copy keeps in-frame clones and lacks some. The table has over 2,000,000 clones, 93% seen once. Cells designated naive CD8 were CD45RO-negative and were positively selected for CCR7, with terminally differentiated effector memory CD45RA+ cells excluded. Overall study results and limits: For sorted subsets, rarefaction showed incomplete sequencing despite large depth.

Comments on this clone: Its antigen is unknown.

What was sequenced was naive CD8+ T cells from PBMCs. This receptor was obtained from a man aged 18 to 29 in good health. Some clones in this sample may be carry-over from other donors' samples.

The CDR3 DNA sequence: TGTGCCAGCAGCTGGACAGGGCGGTGGGACGAGCAGTACTTC. It specifies CASSWTGRWDEQYF. The rearrangement links TRBV7-6 to TRBJ2-7, with TRBD1 identical over 8 bases. V was clipped by 4 bases and J by 5 bases; unmatched bases: 7. This CDR3 is built from 14 residues. Germline CDR1 is SGHVS and CDR2 is FNYEAQ.